This T cell receptor beta chain came from a study of blood T cells in healthy people across ages. The CDR3 is 14 amino acids. Unmatched junction bases numbered 5, after V lost 4 bases and J lost 5 bases. Per germline, CDR1 SGHTA and CDR2 FQGNSA. Primed by a sample-barcoded 5' primer and a J-beta primer mix, a second PCR proceeded for roughly 6 to 12 cycles. TCRdb reprocessed the 5' RACE reads via MiXCR and lists one record per CDR3 protein. The data show under 1,000,000 distinct CDR3 sequences, with roughly 34% seen just once and roughly 13% held by the top ten. Sample: blood. The clonotype originates from a man between 18 and 35 years old in good health. The chain carries TRBV7-2 and TRBJ2-1, with 7 bases fitting TRBD1. Here the CDR3 DNA reads TGTGCCAGCAGCTCCCAGACAGGGAACAATGAGCAGTTCTTC. This sequence encodes CASSSQTGNNEQFF.